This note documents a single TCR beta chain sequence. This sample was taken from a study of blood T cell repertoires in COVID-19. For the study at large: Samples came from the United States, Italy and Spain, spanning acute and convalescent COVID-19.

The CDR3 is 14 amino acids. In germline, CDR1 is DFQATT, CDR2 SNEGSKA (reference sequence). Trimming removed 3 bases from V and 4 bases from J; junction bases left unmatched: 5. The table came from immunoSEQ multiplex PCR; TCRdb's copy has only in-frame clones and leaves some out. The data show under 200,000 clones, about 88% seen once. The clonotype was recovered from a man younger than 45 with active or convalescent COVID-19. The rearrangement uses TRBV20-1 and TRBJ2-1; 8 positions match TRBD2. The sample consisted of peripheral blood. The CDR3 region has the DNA TGCAGTGCTAGTTCCCGGGAGGGGTACAATGAGCAGTTCTTC. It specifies CSASSREGYNEQFF.